Shown below are 15 T cell receptor beta chains from a single sample sequenced in a study of blood T cell repertoires in COVID-19. Measured with immunoSEQ multiplex PCR; TCRdb has only the in-frame clones, and not every one. This table holds tens of thousands of clones, about nine tenths found once. Material: peripheral blood. The receptors were gathered from a man between 60 and 75 years old with active COVID-19.

This chain joins TRBV5-4 and TRBJ1-6; D is possibly TRBD1 (5 bases). Germline V lookup: CDR1 SGHNT, CDR2 YYREEE (reference sequence). Trimming shortened V by 4 bases and J by 9 bases, and 14 bases separated the two germline ends. The CDR3 loop spans 14 amino acids. The CDR3 sequence: CASSPSGGGSPLHF. CDR3 DNA: TGTGCCAGCAGCCCCTCGGGGGGGGGTTCACCCCTCCACTTT.

A single count supports this clone. V is TRBV6-1 and J is TRBJ2-3; D gene unclear. The CDR3 length is 16 residues. Germline lookup yields CDR1 MNHNS and CDR2 SASEGT. V shed 2 bases and J shed 1 base, with 13 bases lying between them. CDR3 DNA: TGTGCCAGCAGTGAATTTACTACCATACGCACAGATACGCAGTATTTT. The encoded protein is CASSEFTTIRTDTQYF.

This clone was seen only once. V gene TRBV19 combines with J gene TRBJ1-1; 9 positions agree with TRBD1. V dropped 5 bases and J dropped 1; count of bases not matched to a gene: 11. Per the germline V gene, CDR1 is LNHDA and CDR2 is SQIVND (reference sequence). This CDR3 is built from 17 residues. CDR3 in amino acids: CASSGTGQRGWNTEAFF. The CDR3 DNA is TGTGCCAGTAGTGGGACAGGGCAGAGGGGGTGGAACACTGAAGCTTTCTTT.

The V and J genes are TRBV4-1 and TRBJ1-6; 8 bases map to TRBD1. This CDR3 region has 16 residues. The V and J ends lost 3 bases and 4 bases, in that order; junction bases with no gene match: 5. The V gene's germline CDR1 is MGHRA and CDR2 YSYEKL. The CDR3 DNA follows: TGCGCCAGCAGCCAGGCCGACAGGGGATATAATTCACCCCTCCACTTT. Its translation is CASSQADRGYNSPLHF.

This chain connects TRBV28 to TRBJ1-2, with D possibly being TRBD1 (6 bases). The CDR3 length is 14 residues. V dropped 7 bases and J dropped 4 bases, with 16 bases sitting between them. CDR1 MDHEN and CDR2 SYDVKM come from the germline V gene. CDR3 nucleotide sequence: TGTGCCAGCACCCGAGGGGGGGACCCCTATGGCTACACCTTC. This sequence encodes CASTRGGDPYGYTF.

V and J are TRBV18 and TRBJ2-1; 7 bases match TRBD2. This CDR3 is 12 amino acids long. Germline CDR1 is KGHSH and CDR2 is LQKENI. The V gene end was trimmed by 4 bases and the J gene end by 6 bases; junction bases not matched to a gene: 0. Here the CDR3 reads CASSREGNEQFF. The CDR3 DNA reads TGTGCCAGCTCACGGGAGGGCAATGAGCAGTTCTTC.

The V and J genes are TRBV5-1 and TRBJ2-1, with a tentative D call TRBD1 (5 bases). The CDR3 extends over 14 amino acids. In germline, CDR1 is SGHRS, CDR2 YFSETQ. The germline V and J ends were trimmed by 2 bases and 5 bases, with 11 bases remaining between them. The CDR3 region is CASSFGARNNEQFF. The CDR3 DNA reads as TGCGCCAGCAGCTTTGGGGCGAGGAACAATGAGCAGTTCTTC.

The V gene is TRBV4-1, the J gene TRBJ2-7, with 14 bases fitting TRBD2. The CDR3 extends over 17 amino acids. Germline CDR1 MGHRA, CDR2 YSYEKL. Unmatched junction bases numbered 5, after V lost 3 bases and J lost 1 base. CDR3 bases: TGCGCCAGCAGCCAGGGACTAGCGGGAGTGGTATCCTACGAGCAGTACTTC. Translation: CASSQGLAGVVSYEQYF.

The rearrangement joins TRBV27 to TRBJ2-1; D not certain. The V gene lost 6 bases and the J gene lost 7 bases, with 10 bases spanning the gap. This CDR3 has 12 residues. CDR1 is MNHEY and CDR2 is SMNVEV in the germline V gene (reference sequence). In DNA, the CDR3 is TGTGCCAGCAGCCCCGACTTGAATGAGCAGTTCTTC. It codes for CASSPDLNEQFF.

The chain has TRBV30 and TRBJ1-5, with 9 bases fitting TRBD1. The CDR3 loop spans 14 amino acids. V lost 2 bases to trimming and J lost 7 bases; unmatched junction nucleotides: 6. CDR1 and CDR2 (germline): GTSNPN, SVGIG (reference sequence). The CDR3 here is CAWSMGQGGQPQHF. CDR3 coding DNA: TGTGCCTGGAGTATGGGACAGGGAGGGCAGCCCCAGCATTTT.

This chain connects TRBV4-1 to TRBJ2-7; 12 bases are a match to TRBD2. This CDR3 is 15 amino acids long. The V and J ends lost 3 bases and 6 bases, in that order; junction bases with no gene match: 6. CDR1 MGHRA and CDR2 YSYEKL come from the germline V gene. CDR3 sequence: CASSHGLAGRPEQYF. The CDR3 DNA sequence: TGCGCCAGCAGCCACGGACTAGCGGGACGGCCCGAGCAGTACTTC.

Judged by abundance, this clone is medium-sized. Other DNA sequences from this sample encode an identical CDR3 as well. The gene calls are TRBV2 and TRBJ1-1, with a possible D match to TRBD1 (5 bases). V was shortened by 0 bases and J by 3 bases, with 11 bases between the two germline ends. The CDR3 extends over 15 amino acids. Germline V gene lookup returns CDR1 SNHLY and CDR2 FYNNEI. CDR3 nucleotide sequence: TGTGCCAGCAGTGAAGCGCAGGGTCGGGACACTGAAGCTTTCTTT. This translates into CASSEAQGRDTEAFF.

The chain is built from TRBV7-2 and TRBJ2-1; 13 positions match TRBD2. The CDR3 is made up of 16 amino acids. Germline assignment: CDR1 SGHTA and CDR2 FQGNSA. V lost 5 bases and J lost 8; bases outside the gene matches: 9. CDR3 coding DNA: TGTGCCAGCAGCCTGATGACTAGCGGGAGGCACGATGAGCAGTTCTTC. Translating gives CASSLMTSGRHDEQFF.

J is TRBJ2-6 and V is TRBV27, with TRBD1 identical over 7 bases. With V trimmed by 2 bases and J by 4 bases, 14 bases remained unmatched. CDR1 and CDR2 from the germline V gene are MNHEY and SMNVEV (reference sequence). The CDR3 is made up of 19 amino acids. The CDR3 region is CASSLHSGGTGGGANVLTF. CDR3 nucleotide sequence: TGTGCCAGCAGTTTACACTCAGGGGGTACCGGTGGAGGGGCCAACGTCCTGACTTTC.

The chain combines TRBV23-1 with TRBJ2-1; 14 nucleotides line up with TRBD2. TRBV23-1 is identified as an open reading frame with a role that is uncertain. The CDR3 consists of 18 residues. J lost 2 bases, V lost 4 bases, and 7 bases had no gene match. As DNA, the CDR3 is TGCGCCAGCAGTCCCGGACTAGCGGGAGGTGTTACCTACAATGAGCAGTTCTTC. Protein product: CASSPGLAGGVTYNEQFF.